The T cell receptor (beta chain) under discussion was sequenced for a study of cytomegalovirus exposure and HLA in healthy donors. Study-wide results and limits: In the analysis, some V segments, TRBV6-2 and TRBV6-3 included, were excluded as indistinguishable.

CDR3 length equals 13 residues. Germline V gene data show CDR1 as SGHVS and CDR2 as FQNEAQ. V gave up 7 bases and J gave up 5 bases; unmatched junction bases: 3. Use of 60 Vbeta and 13 Jbeta primers characterized the PCR. Here immunoSEQ multiplex PCR was the method, and the copy in TCRdb shows in-frame clones only, minus some. The data hold tens of thousands of clones, with approximately 70% observed a single time. This clone was seen a handful of times. No antigen is known for it. Donors were ostensibly healthy at sampling, although undocumented immune exposures were probable. The sequence was collected from a man aged 45-65 years in good health and CMV-seronegative. The V call is TRBV7-8, the J call TRBJ2-5; 11 positions agree with TRBD1. The sample was PBMCs. The CDR3 DNA reads as TGTGCCAGCATGGGACAGGGGGGTGAGACCCAGTACTTC. It is translated as CASMGQGGETQYF.